This T cell receptor beta chain was retrieved from a study of T cell responses to AZD1222 COVID-19 vaccine. Germline V gives CDR1 SGHNT, CDR2 YYREEE (reference sequence). Trimming removed 4 bases at V and 6 bases at J, with 18 bases between. CDR3 size: 15 residues. A remark on this clone: Antigen: not known.

Data came from immunoSEQ multiplex PCR; TCRdb stores just in-frame clones and leaves some out. The data show over 35,000 clones, around 80% seen once. Study findings and constraints: Vaccine-related CD4 TCRs covered spike, predominating at 160-218 and 743-854. A mostly white British donor set with more females was recruited, and clonal diversity was possibly underestimated. Repertoire sampling happened only post peak T cell response. Two AZD1222 doses significantly raised spike-specific TCR breadth and depth over controls.

This TCR came from an adult who received the MenACWY meningococcal vaccine as a control. V is TRBV5-4 and J is TRBJ2-3, with D perhaps being TRBD1 or TRBD2 (5 bases each). Sequenced material: peripheral blood, taken 28 days after the second dose of the MenACWY control vaccine. The CDR3 nucleotides are TGTGCCAGCAGCCTCTCTGCGGGCAGGGTGGATACGCAGTATTTT. Translating it yields CASSLSAGRVDTQYF.